This T cell receptor beta chain was sequenced for a study of blood T cell repertoires in COVID-19. Whole-study context: PBMCs, B-cell-depleted T cells, or T cells provided the cDNA or gDNA that made up the material.

V lost 3 bases and J 0 bases, leaving 5 bases between the germline ends. There are 13 residues in the CDR3. Germline V lookup: CDR1 KGHDR, CDR2 SFDVKD. TCRdb's table, derived via immunoSEQ multiplex PCR, lists solely in-frame clones and lacks some. The profile covers approximately 340,000 clones, with roughly 86% appearing a single time and approximately 9.4% taken by the ten largest. Followed longitudinally, the Seattle patients had been enrolled during active infection. The specimen sequenced was peripheral blood. The rearrangement uses TRBV24-1 and TRBJ2-7; unclear D gene. The receptor was isolated from a man aged 25-45 years with COVID-19, enrolled during active disease. The CDR3 here is CATSDAVSYEQYF. As DNA, the CDR3 is TGTGCCACCAGTGATGCAGTCTCCTACGAGCAGTACTTC.